A selection of T cell receptor beta chains follows, all from one sample in a study of T cell responses to AZD1222 COVID-19 vaccine. The data were produced by immunoSEQ multiplex PCR, yet TCRdb's version contains in-frame clones alone and is incomplete. In the table there are over 50,000 clones, around 83% of which are singletons. Sequenced material: peripheral blood, taken on day 0 of AZD1222 vaccination. These receptors all come from an adult in good health. Each CDR3 is given with its conserved first and last residue. The D gene is left open where the match is weak. Where a row states a size, it is once, few, many or the class of an expanded clone; other rows omit it.

clone size,V gene,D gene,J gene,CDR3 DNA,CDR3 protein
once,TRBV6-2/TRBV6-3,TRBD1,TRBJ1-1,TGTGCCAGCAGTTACCCCGGGACAGAGAACACTGAAGCTTTCTTT,CASSYPGTENTEAFF
NA,TRBV5-1,NA,TRBJ2-7,TGCGCCAGCAGCTTGGCCGGGGCGACGAACGAGCAGTACTTC,CASSLAGATNEQYF
once,TRBV5-1,TRBD2,TRBJ2-1,TGCGCCAGCAGCTTGGCCAGGGAGGGTATGGATGAGCAGTTCTTC,CASSLAREGMDEQFF
once,TRBV25-1,TRBD1,TRBJ1-1,TGTGCCAGCAGTGACCAAGCCAGGGGGCCGGACACTGAAGCTTTCTTT,CASSDQARGPDTEAFF
NA,TRBV6-5,NA,TRBJ1-1,TGTGCCAGCAGGGCCGGGGAGTACGGGGCTGAAGCTTTCTTT,CASRAGEYGAEAFF
NA,TRBV3-1/TRBV3-2,TRBD1,TRBJ2-7,TGTGCCAGCAGTGGGACAGGGAGCTACGAGCAGTACTTC,CASSGTGSYEQYF
NA,TRBV30,TRBD2,TRBJ2-6,TGTGCCTGGAGTCTCAGCGGGGGGCGTTTCTCTGGGGCCAACGTCCTGACTTTC,CAWSLSGGRFSGANVLTF
NA,TRBV9,NA,TRBJ1-3,TGTGCCAGCAATCTAGGGCGTTCTACTGGAAACACCATATATTTT,CASNLGRSTGNTIYF
NA,TRBV5-1,NA,TRBJ1-6,TGCGCCAGCAGCTTAAGGATGGGGAATTCACCCCTCCACTTT,CASSLRMGNSPLHF
NA,TRBV11-3,NA,TRBJ2-5,TGTGCCAGCAGTCCTGGCCCAGCGGGAGAGACCCAGTACTTC,CASSPGPAGETQYF
NA,TRBV7-2,NA,TRBJ2-1,TGTGCCAGCAGCCCCCGGGACGGCTCTTACAATGAGCAGTTCTTC,CASSPRDGSYNEQFF
once,TRBV5-4,NA,TRBJ2-2,TGTGCCAGCAGCTTGTCCCGGGGCACCGGGGAGCTGTTTTTT,CASSLSRGTGELFF
NA,TRBV29-1,NA,TRBJ2-7,TGCAGCGTTGAAGACATCCAGGGCAAATACGAGCAGTACTTC,CSVEDIQGKYEQYF
once,TRBV7-8,NA,TRBJ2-2,TGTGCCAGCAGCCCGTTCCCCGGGGAGCTGTTTTTT,CASSPFPGELFF
few,TRBV29-1,NA,TRBJ2-7,TGCAGCGTCGACTGGATTACAACCTACGAGCAGTACTTC,CSVDWITTYEQYF
NA,TRBV30,NA,TRBJ1-1,TGTGCCTGGATCACATTTAACACTGAAGCTTTCTTT,CAWITFNTEAFF
NA,TRBV5-6,NA,TRBJ2-7,TGTGCCAGCAGCTTCGGGTCATACGAGCAGTACTTC,CASSFGSYEQYF
few,TRBV20-1,NA,TRBJ2-7,TGCAGTGCGCTCTACACCTACGAGCAGTACTTC,CSALYTYEQYF
NA,TRBV27,TRBD1,TRBJ1-1,TGTGCCAGCAGTCCACAGGACAGGGTGTTGATGAACACTGAAGCTTTCTTT,CASSPQDRVLMNTEAFF
NA,TRBV5-1,NA,TRBJ1-2,TGCGCCAGCAGCTACGGGACAACACTAGCTAACTATGGCTACACCTTC,CASSYGTTLANYGYTF
NA,TRBV6-5,NA,TRBJ2-7,TGTGCCAGCACGGCACAGGGAAAGCACGAGCAGTACTTC,CASTAQGKHEQYF
NA,TRBV6-2/TRBV6-3,NA,TRBJ2-7,TGTGCCAGCAGTTACTCACAGGATAGCTCCTACGAGCAGTACTTC,CASSYSQDSSYEQYF
NA,TRBV29-1,TRBD1,TRBJ1-1,TGCAGCGTACAGGGGGCTGTGTCTGAAGCTTTCTTT,CSVQGAVSEAFF
NA,TRBV18,NA,TRBJ1-5,TGTGCCAGCTCACCGGAGTTAGACAGATTCAATCAGCCCCAGCATTTT,CASSPELDRFNQPQHF
NA,TRBV5-8,NA,TRBJ2-5,TGTGCCAGCAGCCATAATCCGACAAAGAGGGAGACCCAGTACTTC,CASSHNPTKRETQYF
NA,TRBV10-3,NA,TRBJ2-3,TGTGCCATCAGTGTTGGGGCAGGGGGCACAGATACGCAGTATTTT,CAISVGAGGTDTQYF
NA,TRBV6-4,TRBD2,TRBJ2-3,TGTGCCAGCAGTAACGCAGCGGGGGGGCAAGGAGATACGCAGTATTTT,CASSNAAGGQGDTQYF
NA,TRBV2,TRBD1,TRBJ1-6,TGTGCCAGCAGTGCCTTGTTACAGGGGAATTCACCCCTCCACTTT,CASSALLQGNSPLHF
NA,TRBV19,NA,TRBJ1-1,TGTGCCAGTAGTAATCAGGGGAACACTGAAGCTTTCTTT,CASSNQGNTEAFF
NA,TRBV27,TRBD2,TRBJ2-1,TGTGCCAGCAGTTTCCGCGGGGGGTACCCAACCTCCTACAATGAGCAGTTCTTC,CASSFRGGYPTSYNEQFF
NA,TRBV10-1,TRBD1,TRBJ2-3,TGCGCCAGCAGTGTCGGACAGGGCACAGATACGCAGTATTTT,CASSVGQGTDTQYF
NA,TRBV5-1,NA,TRBJ1-6,TGCGCCAGCAGCTTGGAGGGGCTTAATTCACCCCTCCACTTT,CASSLEGLNSPLHF
NA,TRBV7-2,TRBD1,TRBJ2-5,TGTGCCAGCAGCTTAGGTCTCGGACAGGGGGAGACCCAGTACTTC,CASSLGLGQGETQYF
NA,TRBV4-2,NA,TRBJ1-5,TGTGCCAGCAGCCAAGTAGTGGTCTCGCCCCAGCATTTT,CASSQVVVSPQHF
NA,TRBV11-2,NA,TRBJ2-7,TGTGCCAGCAGAGGGGGGCCCTACGAGCAGTACTTC,CASRGGPYEQYF
NA,TRBV19,NA,TRBJ1-2,TGTGCCAGTAGTGGGGGGGATGGCTACACCTTC,CASSGGDGYTF
NA,TRBV6-5,NA,TRBJ1-5,TGTGCCAGCAGTACCAGGGCCCAGCGGATGGAGCCCCAGCATTTT,CASSTRAQRMEPQHF
NA,TRBV25-1,NA,TRBJ2-2,TGTGCCAGCAGTGAACGAGATAGCGGGGAGCTGTTTTTT,CASSERDSGELFF
few,TRBV7-9,NA,TRBJ1-4,TGTGCCAGCAGCTTAGCTTTGGGTAATGAAAAACTGTTTTTT,CASSLALGNEKLFF
NA,TRBV27,NA,TRBJ2-7,TGTGCCAGCAGTTCAACTCCCGGGGTCGAGCAGTACTTC,CASSSTPGVEQYF
NA,TRBV11-3,TRBD2,TRBJ2-1,TGTGCCAGCAGCCCCCGACTAGCGGGGGGCCCCAATGAGCAGTTCTTC,CASSPRLAGGPNEQFF